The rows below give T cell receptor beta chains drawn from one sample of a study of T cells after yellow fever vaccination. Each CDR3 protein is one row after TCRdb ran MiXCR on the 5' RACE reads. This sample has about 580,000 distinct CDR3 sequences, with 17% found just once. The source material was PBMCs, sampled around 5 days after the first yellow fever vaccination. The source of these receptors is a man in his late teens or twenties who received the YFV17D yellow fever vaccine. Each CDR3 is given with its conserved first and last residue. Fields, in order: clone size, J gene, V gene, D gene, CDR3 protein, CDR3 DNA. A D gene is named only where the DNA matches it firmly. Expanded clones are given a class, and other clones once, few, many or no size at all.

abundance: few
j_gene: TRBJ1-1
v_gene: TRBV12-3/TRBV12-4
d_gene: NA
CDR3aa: CATDRRLNTEAFF
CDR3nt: TGTGCCACCGATCGGAGGTTGAACACTGAAGCTTTCTTT

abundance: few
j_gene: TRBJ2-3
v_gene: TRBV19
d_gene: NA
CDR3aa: CASSLFGPPTRDTQYF
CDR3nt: TGTGCCAGTAGTTTATTCGGACCGCCTACGAGGGATACGCAGTATTTT

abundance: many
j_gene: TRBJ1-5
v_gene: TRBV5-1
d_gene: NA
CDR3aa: CASSPLGNQPQHF
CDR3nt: TGCGCCAGCAGCCCATTGGGGAATCAGCCCCAGCATTTT

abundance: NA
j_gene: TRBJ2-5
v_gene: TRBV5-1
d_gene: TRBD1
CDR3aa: CASGQQGEETQYF
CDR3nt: TGCGCCAGCGGCCAACAGGGGGAAGAGACCCAGTACTTC

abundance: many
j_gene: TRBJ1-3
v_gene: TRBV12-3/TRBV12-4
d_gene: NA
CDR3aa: CASSLAGPGNTIYF
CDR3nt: TGTGCCAGCAGTTTAGCAGGGCCTGGAAACACCATATATTTT

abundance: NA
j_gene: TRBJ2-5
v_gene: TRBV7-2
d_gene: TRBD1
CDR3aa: CASSLPRETGFGETQYF
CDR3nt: TGTGCCAGCAGCTTACCGCGAGAGACAGGGTTCGGAGAGACCCAGTACTTC

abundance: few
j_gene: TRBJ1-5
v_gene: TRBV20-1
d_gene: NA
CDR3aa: CSASRTDQPQHF
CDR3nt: TGCAGTGCTAGTAGGACGGATCAGCCCCAGCATTTT

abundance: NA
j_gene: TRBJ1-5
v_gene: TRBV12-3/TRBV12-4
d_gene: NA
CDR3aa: CASRAGDMYSNQPQHF
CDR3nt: TGTGCCAGCAGGGCAGGCGACATGTATAGCAATCAGCCCCAGCATTTT

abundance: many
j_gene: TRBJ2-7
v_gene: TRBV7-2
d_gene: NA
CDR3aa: CASSLGTKTYEQYF
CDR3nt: TGTGCCAGCAGCTTGGGGACAAAAACCTACGAGCAGTACTTC

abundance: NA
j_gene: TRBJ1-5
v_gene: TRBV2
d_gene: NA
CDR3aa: CASNPTGVSPQHF
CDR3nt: TGTGCCAGCAATCCGACAGGCGTGTCGCCCCAGCATTTT

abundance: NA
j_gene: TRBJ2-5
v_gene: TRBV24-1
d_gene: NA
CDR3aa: CATSDPRQGGETQYF
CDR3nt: TGTGCCACCAGTGATCCAAGACAGGGAGGGGAGACCCAGTACTTC

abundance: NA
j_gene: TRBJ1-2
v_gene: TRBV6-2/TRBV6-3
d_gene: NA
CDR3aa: CASSYPTRDGYTF
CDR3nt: TGTGCCAGCAGTTACCCGACACGTGATGGCTACACCTTC

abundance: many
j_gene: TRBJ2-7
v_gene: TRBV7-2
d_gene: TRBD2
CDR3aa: CASSLDGTSSYEQYF
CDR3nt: TGTGCCAGCAGCTTAGACGGGACTAGCTCCTACGAGCAGTACTTC

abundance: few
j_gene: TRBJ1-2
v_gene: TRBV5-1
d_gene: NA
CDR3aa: CASSLTAGRGYTF
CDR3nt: TGCGCCAGCAGCTTGACGGCAGGGAGAGGCTACACCTTC

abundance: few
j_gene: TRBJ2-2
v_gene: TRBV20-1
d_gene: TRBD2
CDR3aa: CSARSGGGNTGELFF
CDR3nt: TGCAGTGCTAGGAGCGGGGGGGGGAACACCGGGGAGCTGTTTTTT

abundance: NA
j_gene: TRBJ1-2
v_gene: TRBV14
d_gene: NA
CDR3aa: CASSRQPSYGYTF
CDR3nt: TGTGCCAGCAGCCGCCAACCTAGCTATGGCTACACCTTC

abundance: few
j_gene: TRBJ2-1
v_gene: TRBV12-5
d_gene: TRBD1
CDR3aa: CASGSLRDRRYNEQFF
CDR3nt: TGTGCTAGTGGTTCCCTCCGGGACAGACGTTACAATGAGCAGTTCTTC

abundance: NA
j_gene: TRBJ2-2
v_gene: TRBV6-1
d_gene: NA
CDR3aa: CASSAWTANTGELFF
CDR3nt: TGTGCCAGCAGTGCCTGGACAGCGAACACCGGGGAGCTGTTTTTT

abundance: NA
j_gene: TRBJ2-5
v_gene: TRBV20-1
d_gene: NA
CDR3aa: CSARPYTYQETQYF
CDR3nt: TGCAGTGCTAGACCATACACCTACCAAGAGACCCAGTACTTC

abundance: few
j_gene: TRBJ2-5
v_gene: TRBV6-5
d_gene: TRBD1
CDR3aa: CASSSQGQQETQYF
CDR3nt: TGTGCCAGCAGTTCACAGGGACAGCAAGAGACCCAGTACTTC

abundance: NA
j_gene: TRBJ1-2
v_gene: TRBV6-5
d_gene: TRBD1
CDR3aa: CASSYRLGGSGYTF
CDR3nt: TGTGCCAGCAGTTACCGGTTAGGGGGCTCGGGCTACACCTTC

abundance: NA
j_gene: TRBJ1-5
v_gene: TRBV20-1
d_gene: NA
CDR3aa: CCARETRDARNRPQHF
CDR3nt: TGCTGTGCTAGAGAGACCCGGGACGCAAGGAATCGGCCCCAGCATTTT

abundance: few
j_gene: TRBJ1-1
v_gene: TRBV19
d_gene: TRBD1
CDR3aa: CASSKGTDTEAFF
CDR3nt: TGTGCCAGTAGTAAAGGGACAGACACTGAAGCTTTCTTT

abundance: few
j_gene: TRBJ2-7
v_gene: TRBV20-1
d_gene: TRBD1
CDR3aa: CSAPGTGAYEQYF
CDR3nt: TGCAGTGCCCCCGGGACAGGAGCCTACGAGCAGTACTTC

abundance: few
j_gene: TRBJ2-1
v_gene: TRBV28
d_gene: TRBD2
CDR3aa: CASRQGLAKYNEQFF
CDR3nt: TGTGCCAGCAGGCAGGGACTAGCGAAGTACAATGAGCAGTTCTTC

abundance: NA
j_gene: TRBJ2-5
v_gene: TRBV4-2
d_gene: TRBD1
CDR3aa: CASSQGDRDLETQYF
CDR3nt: TGTGCCAGCAGCCAAGGGGACAGGGATTTGGAGACCCAGTACTTC

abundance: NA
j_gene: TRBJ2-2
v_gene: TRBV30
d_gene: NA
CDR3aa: CAWSGEDSGELFF
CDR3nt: TGTGCCTGGAGTGGGGAAGACAGCGGGGAGCTGTTTTTT

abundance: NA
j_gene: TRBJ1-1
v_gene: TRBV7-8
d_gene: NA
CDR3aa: CASSTGPTNTEAFF
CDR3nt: TGTGCCAGCAGCACGGGACCGACGAACACTGAAGCTTTCTTT

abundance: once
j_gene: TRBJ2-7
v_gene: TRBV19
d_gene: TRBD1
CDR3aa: CASRETQGILAGSEQYF
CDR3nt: TGTGCCAGTAGAGAGACACAGGGGATTCTTGCTGGGTCCGAGCAGTACTTC

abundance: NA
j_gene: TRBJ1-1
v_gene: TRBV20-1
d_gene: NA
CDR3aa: CSGAGTPGRTEAFF
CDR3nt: TGCAGTGGGGCAGGGACTCCAGGTCGGACTGAAGCTTTCTTT

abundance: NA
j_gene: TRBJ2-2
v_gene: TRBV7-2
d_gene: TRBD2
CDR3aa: CASSLTSGGRGGELFF
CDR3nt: TGTGCCAGCAGCCTAACTAGCGGGGGAAGGGGCGGGGAGCTGTTTTTT

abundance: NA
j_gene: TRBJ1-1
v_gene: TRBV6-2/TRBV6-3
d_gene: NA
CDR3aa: CASSYVGEIEAFF
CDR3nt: TGTGCCAGCAGTTACGTCGGGGAAATTGAAGCTTTCTTT

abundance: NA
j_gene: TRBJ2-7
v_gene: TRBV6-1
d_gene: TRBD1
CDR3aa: CASSRPGQRPLEQYF
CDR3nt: TGTGCCAGCAGTCGCCCGGGACAGAGACCCCTCGAGCAGTACTTC

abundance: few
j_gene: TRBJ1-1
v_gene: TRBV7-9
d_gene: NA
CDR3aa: CASSQEGPWAFF
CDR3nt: TGTGCCAGCAGCCAGGAGGGGCCTTGGGCTTTCTTT

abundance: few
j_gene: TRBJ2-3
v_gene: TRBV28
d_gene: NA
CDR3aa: CASRNTRSRGLDTQYF
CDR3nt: TGTGCCAGCAGGAACACTCGGTCCCGGGGCCTGGATACGCAGTATTTT

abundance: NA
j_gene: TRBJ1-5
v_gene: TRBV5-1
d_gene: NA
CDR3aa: CASSLGTSLNQPQHF
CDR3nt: TGCGCCAGCAGCCTAGGGACATCTCTAAATCAGCCCCAGCATTTT

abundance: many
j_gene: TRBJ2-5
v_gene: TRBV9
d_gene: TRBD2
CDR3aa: CASSGSGREETQYF
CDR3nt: TGTGCCAGCAGCGGCTCAGGGAGGGAAGAGACCCAGTACTTC

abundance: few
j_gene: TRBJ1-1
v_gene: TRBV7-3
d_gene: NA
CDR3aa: CASSSLGGQNTEAFF
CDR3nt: TGTGCCAGCAGCTCCCTTGGGGGGCAGAACACTGAAGCTTTCTTT

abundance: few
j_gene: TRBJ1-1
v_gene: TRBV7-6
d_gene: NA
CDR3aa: CASSLVAGMGTEAFF
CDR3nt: TGTGCCAGCAGCTTAGTAGCTGGGATGGGCACTGAAGCTTTCTTT

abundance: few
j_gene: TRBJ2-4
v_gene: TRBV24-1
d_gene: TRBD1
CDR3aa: CATSDFRTGGNIQYF
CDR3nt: TGTGCCACCAGTGATTTCAGGACAGGGGGCAACATTCAGTACTTC

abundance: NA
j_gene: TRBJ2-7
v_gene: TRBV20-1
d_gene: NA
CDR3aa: CSARDRDGQYF
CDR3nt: TGCAGTGCTAGAGACCGGGACGGGCAGTACTTC

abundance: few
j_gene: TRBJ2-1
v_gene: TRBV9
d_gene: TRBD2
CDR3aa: CASSRRWLAAASEQFF
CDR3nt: TGTGCCAGCAGCCGTAGGTGGCTAGCGGCGGCTTCTGAGCAGTTCTTC

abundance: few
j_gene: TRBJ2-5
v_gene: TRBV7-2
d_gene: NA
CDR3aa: CASSLGFQLETQYF
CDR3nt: TGTGCCAGCAGCTTAGGTTTCCAGTTAGAGACCCAGTACTTC

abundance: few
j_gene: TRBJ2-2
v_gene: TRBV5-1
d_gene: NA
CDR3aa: CASSSSRLRGGELFF
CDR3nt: TGCGCCAGCAGCTCATCCCGTCTGCGGGGCGGGGAGCTGTTTTTT

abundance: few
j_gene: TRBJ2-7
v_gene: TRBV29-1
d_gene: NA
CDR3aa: CSVVWGSHEQYF
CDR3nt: TGCAGCGTTGTGTGGGGGTCCCACGAGCAGTACTTC

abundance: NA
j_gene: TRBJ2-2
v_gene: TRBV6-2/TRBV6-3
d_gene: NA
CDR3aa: CASSYSWGRGELFF
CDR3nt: TGTGCCAGCAGTTACTCCTGGGGGCGCGGGGAGCTGTTTTTT

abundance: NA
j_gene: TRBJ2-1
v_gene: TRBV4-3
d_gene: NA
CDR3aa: CASSQEIADYNEQFF
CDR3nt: TGCGCCAGCAGCCAAGAGATAGCGGACTACAATGAGCAGTTCTTC

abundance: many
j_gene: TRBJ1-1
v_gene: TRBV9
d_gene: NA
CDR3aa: CASRKIGGVNTEAFF
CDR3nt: TGTGCCAGCAGGAAAATCGGGGGGGTGAACACTGAAGCTTTCTTT

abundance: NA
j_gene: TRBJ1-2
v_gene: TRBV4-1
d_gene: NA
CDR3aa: CASSQEMALNYGYTF
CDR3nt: TGCGCCAGCAGCCAGGAGATGGCCTTGAACTATGGCTACACCTTC

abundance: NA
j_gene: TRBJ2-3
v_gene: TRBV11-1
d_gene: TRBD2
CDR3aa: CASASETSGGAIRATQYF
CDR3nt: TGTGCCAGCGCCTCCGAGACTAGCGGGGGGGCCATACGAGCTACGCAGTATTTT

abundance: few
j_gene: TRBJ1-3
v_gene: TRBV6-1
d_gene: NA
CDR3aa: CASSEVPSGNTIYF
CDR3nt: TGTGCCAGCAGTGAGGTCCCGTCAGGAAACACCATATATTTT

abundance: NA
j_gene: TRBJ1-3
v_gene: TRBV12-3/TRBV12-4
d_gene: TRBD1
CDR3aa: CASSYRGHTIYF
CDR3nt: TGTGCCAGCAGTTACAGGGGACACACCATATATTTT

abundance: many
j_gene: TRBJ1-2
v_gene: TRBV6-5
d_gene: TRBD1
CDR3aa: CASSYRTGDYGYTF
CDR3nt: TGTGCCAGCAGTTACCGGACAGGGGACTATGGCTACACCTTC

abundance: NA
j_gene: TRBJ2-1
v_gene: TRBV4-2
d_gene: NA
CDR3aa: CASSRSEGGGARYNEQFF
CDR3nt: TGTGCCAGCAGCCGAAGTGAGGGTGGGGGGGCGCGATACAATGAGCAGTTCTTC

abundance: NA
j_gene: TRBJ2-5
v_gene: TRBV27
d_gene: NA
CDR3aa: CASSLYVGQETQYF
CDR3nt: TGTGCCAGCAGTTTATATGTGGGCCAAGAGACCCAGTACTTC

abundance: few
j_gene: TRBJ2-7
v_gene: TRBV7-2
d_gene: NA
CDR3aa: CASSRGRGTDEQYF
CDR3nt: TGTGCCAGCAGCCGCGGGCGGGGTACAGACGAGCAGTACTTC